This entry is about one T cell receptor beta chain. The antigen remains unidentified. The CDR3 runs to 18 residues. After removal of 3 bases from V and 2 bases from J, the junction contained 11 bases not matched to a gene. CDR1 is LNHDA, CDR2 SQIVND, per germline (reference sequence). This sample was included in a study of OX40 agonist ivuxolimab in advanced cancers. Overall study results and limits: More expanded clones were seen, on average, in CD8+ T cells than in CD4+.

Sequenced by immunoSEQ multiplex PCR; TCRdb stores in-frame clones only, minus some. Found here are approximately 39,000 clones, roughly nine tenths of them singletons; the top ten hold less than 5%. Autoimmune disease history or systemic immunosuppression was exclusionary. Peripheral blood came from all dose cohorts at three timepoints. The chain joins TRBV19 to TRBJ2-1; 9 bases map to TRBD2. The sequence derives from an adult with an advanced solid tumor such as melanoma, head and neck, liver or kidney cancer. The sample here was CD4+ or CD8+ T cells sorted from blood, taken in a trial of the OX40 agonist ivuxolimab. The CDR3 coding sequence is TGTGCCAGTAGTATGGTAAATAGCGGGAGAGGGACCTACAATGAGCAGTTCTTC. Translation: CASSMVNSGRGTYNEQFF.